This TCR beta chain was identified during a study of blood T cell repertoires in COVID-19 (dated by TCRdb to the early 2020s). Some background on the complete study: The collaborator samples originated in the United States, Italy and Spain and spanned the acute and convalescent phases of COVID-19. HLA class I and class II types, where available, came from metadata supplied by the sample provider rather than from assay-based typing. Subjects who had been exposed to COVID-19, were actively infected with it, or had recovered from it provided the deeply sampled blood TCRbeta repertoires that made up the dataset. The material from the prospective study consisted of cDNA or gDNA derived from T cells, B-cell-depleted T cells, or PBMCs. The repertoires were made available in a free public database intended to serve as a resource for research on the immune response to SARS-CoV-2. The samples were drawn from two sources: the first 160 participants of the ongoing ImmuneRACE study, and 1,254 subjects contributed by 6 global collaborators. Nearly every sample came with metadata listing a de-identified subject ID, COVID-19 status, age in years and sex.

TCRbeta CDR3 regions were amplified from genomic DNA by means of the immunoSEQ Assay, a bias-controlled multiplex PCR. The authors' pipeline ran thus. Within the assay, amplification of reference gene primers was used to estimate how many nucleated cells each sample contained. To quantify the absolute abundance of each unique TCRbeta CDR3 rearrangement, sequence reads were collapsed and filtered. For each sample, productive Simpson clonality was calculated as the square root of Simpson's diversity index across productive rearrangements. This is the immuneACCESS table as TCRdb keeps it, with only in-frame sequences that have V and J called. A part of the clones is gone; compared with another copy, unresolved V genes explain less than half, and the rest is unexplained. V and J calls and clone size come straight from that table; D and trimming were deduced from the DNA. For this sample the table gives a few hundred thousand clones, of which roughly 84% were detected only once. The top ten hold 3.4% of the sample.

Results the study describes overall, beyond this receptor: Clinical and demographic metadata were provided uncurated, with the amount varying by source and participant.

To note about this clone: The specificity of this receptor is unknown. No much larger clonotype is one base removed from it; base qualities were not supplied.

In the prospective study, participants were about 18 to 90 years old, resided in about two dozen geographic areas of the United States, and were enrolled through a virtual design. In the prospective study, cohorts were assigned on the basis of participant-reported clinical history obtained from a screening survey and a study questionnaire. ImmuneRACE Cohort 3 recovered participants were defined by two consecutive negative NP/OP PCR tests, healthcare professional clearance, or symptom resolution. Each participant in the prospective study had whole blood, serum and a nasopharyngeal or oropharyngeal swab collected by mobile phlebotomists. Prospective study participants could optionally give additional blood draws and questionnaires over a roughly 2-month period. Before DNA extraction, prospective study blood samples were shipped either frozen or at room temperature. This TCR was sampled from a man aged 50 to 59 who had recovered from COVID-19. Sequenced input: PBMCs or T cells enriched from blood (not recorded which).

The nucleotide sequence reads TGCGCCAGCAGCCGCAGAGGCAGCGGGGACCTTTTGGGGACAGATACGCAGTATTTT. Its amino acids are CASSRRGSGDLLGTDTQYF. This chain joins TRBV4-1 to TRBJ2-3; the junction holds 7 bases that match TRBD2. The V end gives up 4 bases and the J end 3 bases, leaving 19 bases in the junction not matched to a gene. CDR1 and CDR2 are read off the germline V gene as MGHRA and YSYEKL. The CDR3 goes from the cysteine to the phenylalanine over 19 residues. CDR3 DNA only is kept here, 57 bases in frame from base 1.